Listed below are T cell receptor beta chains from one sample, sequenced in a study of blood T cells in healthy people across ages. TCRdb called the 5' RACE reads again in MiXCR, with one record for every CDR3 protein. The table lists about 1.7 million distinct CDR3 sequences, about 30% of them singletons. The sequenced sample consisted of blood. These receptors were taken from a woman in her 30s in good health. The CDR3 runs from the conserved cysteine through the conserved F or W. D genes are given only for firm matches. Clone size appears in some rows only: once, few, many, or a class for an expanded clone.

cdr3_length,clone_size,v_call,j_call,d_call,cdr3_aa,cdr3_nt
14,many,TRBV29-1,TRBJ2-1,NA,CSVGGLSSYNEQFF,TGCAGCGTTGGGGGGCTTAGCTCCTACAATGAGCAGTTCTTC
15,NA,TRBV4-1,TRBJ1-1,TRBD1,CAGSQGDYRGTEAFF,TGCGCCGGCAGCCAAGGGGACTACAGGGGGACTGAAGCTTTCTTT
14,many,TRBV12-3/TRBV12-4,TRBJ2-7,TRBD2,CASRPGTRTYEQYF,TGTGCCAGCAGACCGGGGACTAGGACCTACGAGCAGTACTTC
15,NA,TRBV7-2,TRBJ2-7,NA,CASSPNLGASYEQYF,TGTGCCAGCAGCCCCAATCTTGGCGCCTCCTACGAGCAGTACTTC
16,many,TRBV11-2,TRBJ2-5,TRBD2,CASSLMAGGGQETQYF,TGTGCCAGCAGCTTAATGGCGGGGGGTGGTCAAGAGACCCAGTACTTC
15,NA,TRBV7-2,TRBJ2-3,TRBD2,CASRRGGGGADTQYF,TGTGCCAGCCGCCGGGGGGGAGGTGGGGCAGATACGCAGTATTTT
15,NA,TRBV5-1,TRBJ2-4,TRBD1,CASSGGQGPSNEQYF,TGCGCCAGCAGCGGGGGACAGGGGCCTTCCAATGAGCAGTACTTC
17,few,TRBV7-9,TRBJ2-5,TRBD1,CASSLGRQGLLGNEQYF,TGTGCCAGCAGCTTAGGCCGACAGGGTTTGCTAGGGAATGAGCAGTACTTC
15,NA,TRBV19,TRBJ2-3,TRBD2,CATEVPGLAGGTQYF,TGTGCCACTGAGGTACCGGGACTAGCGGGGGGTACGCAGTATTTT
14,many,TRBV29-1,TRBJ2-1,NA,CSVREGGVYNEQFF,TGCAGCGTCCGAGAGGGGGGGGTATACAATGAGCAGTTCTTC
14,NA,TRBV2,TRBJ1-2,NA,CASNLGGGNYGYTF,TGTGCCAGCAACTTGGGGGGGGGAAACTATGGCTACACCTTC
11,NA,TRBV7-9,TRBJ2-4,NA,CASSSGNIRYF,TGTGCCAGCAGCTCAGGGAACATTCGGTACTTC
14,NA,TRBV15,TRBJ2-7,NA,CATNRGGIRDEQYF,TGTGCCACCAACAGAGGTGGCATCCGCGACGAGCAGTACTTC
13,many,TRBV20-1,TRBJ2-7,NA,CSAGRGLSYEQYF,TGCAGTGCGGGGCGGGGACTGAGCTACGAGCAGTACTTC
13,NA,TRBV29-1,TRBJ1-5,NA,CSVAQGTTQPQHF,TGCAGCGTTGCTCAGGGAACAACTCAGCCCCAGCATTTT
13,many,TRBV9,TRBJ2-5,NA,CASSVEGAETQYF,TGTGCCAGCAGCGTAGAAGGAGCAGAGACCCAGTACTTC
14,NA,TRBV6-5,TRBJ2-1,NA,CASSSGDFYNEQFF,TGTGCCAGCAGTTCTGGGGACTTCTACAATGAGCAGTTCTTC